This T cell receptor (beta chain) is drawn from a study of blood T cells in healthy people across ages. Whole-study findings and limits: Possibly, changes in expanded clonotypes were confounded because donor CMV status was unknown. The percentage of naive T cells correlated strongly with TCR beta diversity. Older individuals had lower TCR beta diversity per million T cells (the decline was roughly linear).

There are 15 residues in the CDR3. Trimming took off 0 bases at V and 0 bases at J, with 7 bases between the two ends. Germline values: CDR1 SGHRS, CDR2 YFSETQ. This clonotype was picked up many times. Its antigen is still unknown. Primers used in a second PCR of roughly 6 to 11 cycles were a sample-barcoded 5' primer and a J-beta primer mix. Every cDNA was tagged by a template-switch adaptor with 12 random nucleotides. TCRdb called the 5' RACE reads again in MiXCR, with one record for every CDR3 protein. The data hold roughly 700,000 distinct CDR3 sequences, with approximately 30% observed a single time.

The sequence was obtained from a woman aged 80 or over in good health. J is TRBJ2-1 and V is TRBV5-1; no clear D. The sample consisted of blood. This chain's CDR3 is CASSLGWSSYNEQFF. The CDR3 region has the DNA TGCGCCAGCAGCTTGGGATGGAGCTCCTACAATGAGCAGTTCTTC.